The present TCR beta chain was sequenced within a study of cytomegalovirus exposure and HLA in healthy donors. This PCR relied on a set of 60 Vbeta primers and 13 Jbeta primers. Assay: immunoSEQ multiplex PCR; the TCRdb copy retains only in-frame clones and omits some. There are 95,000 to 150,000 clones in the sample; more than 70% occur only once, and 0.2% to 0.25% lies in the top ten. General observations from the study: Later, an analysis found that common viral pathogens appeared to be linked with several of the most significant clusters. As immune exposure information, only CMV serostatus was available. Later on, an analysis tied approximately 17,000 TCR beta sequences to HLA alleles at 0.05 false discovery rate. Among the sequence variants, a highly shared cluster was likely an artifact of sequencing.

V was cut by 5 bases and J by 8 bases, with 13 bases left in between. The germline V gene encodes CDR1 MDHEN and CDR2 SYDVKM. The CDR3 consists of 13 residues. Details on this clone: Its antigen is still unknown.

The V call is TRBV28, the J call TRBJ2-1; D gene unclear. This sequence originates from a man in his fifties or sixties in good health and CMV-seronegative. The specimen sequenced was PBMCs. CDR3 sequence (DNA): TGTGCCAGCAGTCCCCCCTCCTCTTATGAGCAGTTCTTC. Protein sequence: CASSPPSSYEQFF.